This T cell receptor (beta chain) derives from a study of cytomegalovirus exposure and HLA in healthy donors. Findings of the study overall: In vitro data verified three CMV-associated chains as specific for CMV antigens. Most likely, a cluster of highly shared sequence variants arose as a sequencing artifact.

Turning to this clone: What it recognizes is unknown.

This CDR3 has 17 residues. CDR1 is SGHAT and CDR2 is FQNNGV in the germline V gene. V was clipped by 6 bases and J by 7 bases; unmatched bases: 10. PCR amplification relied on 60 Vbeta primers (plus 13 Jbeta primers). Generated by immunoSEQ multiplex PCR, the TCRdb table keeps only in-frame clones and is missing some. The sample lists around 200,000 clones, about 79% occurring once. V usage is TRBV11-2 and J usage is TRBJ2-2, with TRBD2 identical over 14 bases. Sequencing was done on a sample of PBMCs. The sequence derives from a male donor in good health and CMV-seronegative. The CDR3 nucleotides read TGTGCCAGCAGACCGACTAGCGGGAGGGCCAAAAGCGGGGAGCTGTTTTTT. Translated: CASRPTSGRAKSGELFF.